These 27 T cell receptor beta chains were sequenced from one sample in a study of T cell changes during pregnancy in multiple sclerosis. Data came from immunoSEQ multiplex PCR; TCRdb stores just in-frame clones and leaves some out. The top ten hold about 8.1% of the sample, which has approximately 48,000 clones, around 90% seen once. Sequencing used CD8+ T cells from peripheral blood mononuclear cells, obtained after pregnancy. The receptors stem from a female donor with multiple sclerosis, enrolled in a pregnancy study.

The chain employs TRBV15 and TRBJ2-3; TRBD2 agrees at 12 bases. The V gene's germline CDR1 is LNHNV and CDR2 YYDKDF (reference sequence). J gave up 8 bases and V 0 bases, and 6 bases lay outside the gene matches. CDR3 size: 16 residues. The CDR3 sequence is CATSRDGTSGGSTQYF. For the CDR3, the DNA is TGTGCCACCAGCAGAGATGGAACTAGCGGGGGGAGTACGCAGTATTTT.

The chain is built from TRBV27 and TRBJ2-7; 7 nucleotides line up with TRBD2. Trimming at V came to 7 bases and at J to 4 bases, leaving 13 bases not matched to a gene. The V gene's germline CDR1 is MNHEY and CDR2 SMNVEV (reference sequence). This CDR3 has 15 residues. CDR3 residues: CASTTTLAGVYEQYF. DNA for the CDR3: TGTGCCAGCACCACAACCCTGGCGGGAGTTTACGAGCAGTACTTC.

The chain combines TRBV5-4 with TRBJ1-2; no clear D. V was cut by 0 bases and J by 8 bases, with 17 bases left in between. CDR1 is SGHNT and CDR2 is YYREEE in the germline V gene (reference sequence). The CDR3 is made up of 15 amino acids. CDR3 nucleotides: TGTGCCAGCAGCTTGGGGCGGCCCAGCTCGGAGGGCTACACCTTC. This encodes CASSLGRPSSEGYTF.

The rearrangement uses TRBV2 and TRBJ2-1; the D gene is possibly TRBD1 (5 bases). There are 11 residues in the CDR3. V lost 3 bases and J lost 13, with 10 bases in between. Germline CDR1 is SNHLY and CDR2 is FYNNEI. CDR3 region: CASSDVRDQFF. The CDR3 DNA sequence: TGTGCCAGCAGTGACGTCAGGGATCAGTTCTTC.

Only one count was recorded for this clone. CDR3 loop: CAITPSEYNSPLHF. The CDR3 DNA sequence: TGTGCCATCACCCCATCCGAGTATAATTCACCCCTCCACTTT. V is TRBV10-3 and J is TRBJ1-6; D is unclear. Between the trimmed V and J ends, which lost 7 bases and 4 bases, there was a span of 11 bases. This CDR3 has 14 residues. CDR1 is ENHRY and CDR2 is SYGVKD in the germline V gene.

The V and J genes are TRBV4-1 and TRBJ1-6, with 7 positions matching TRBD1. Unmatched junction bases numbered 4, after V lost 0 bases and J lost 11 bases. CDR1 MGHRA and CDR2 YSYEKL come from the germline V gene. This CDR3 region has 14 residues. CDR3 in amino acids: CASSQEGQQAPLHF. The CDR3 DNA reads TGCGCCAGCAGCCAAGAGGGACAGCAAGCACCCCTCCACTTT.

The rearrangement links TRBV7-3 to TRBJ1-1, with D tentatively TRBD1 (5 bases). The CDR3 has 13 residues. Germline CDR1 and CDR2: SGHTA and FQGTGA. The ends were cut back, 5 bases at V and 5 bases at J, with 12 bases in the middle. The CDR3 bases are TGTGCCAGCAGCCCCGGGGGGGAGACTGAAGCTTTCTTT. This encodes CASSPGGETEAFF.

The V and J genes are TRBV7-9 and TRBJ2-7, with D maybe TRBD2 (6 bases). Trimming cost V 3 bases and J 3 bases, with 9 bases left between them. This CDR3 spans 13 amino acids. From germline, CDR1 is SEHNR and CDR2 FQNEAQ (reference sequence). The CDR3 nucleotides read TGTGCCAGCAGCTTCGCCGGGGGCTACGAGCAGTACTTC. Translating gives CASSFAGGYEQYF.

The genes are TRBV10-2 and TRBJ2-7; D gene uncertain. CDR1 and CDR2 from the germline V gene are WSHSY and SAAADI. This CDR3 spans 11 amino acids. V was clipped by 4 bases and J by 3 bases, with 4 bases between them. The CDR3 DNA reads as TGCGCCAGCAGTGTCAGCTACGAGCAGTACTTC. Its protein is CASSVSYEQYF.

The DNA for the CDR3 is TGTGCCATCTCGAAAGGGACAGTTGGCTACACCTTC. This gives the protein CAISKGTVGYTF. The chain combines TRBV28 with TRBJ1-2, with TRBD1 matching over 7 bases. Germline V lookup: CDR1 MDHEN, CDR2 SYDVKM. The J segment lost 7 bases and the V segment lost 10 bases, leaving 9 bases of the junction unmatched. The CDR3 covers 12 residues.

This clone was counted once. The sample carries other DNA sequences with the same CDR3. The V gene is TRBV4-2, the J gene TRBJ1-1, with 7 bases matching TRBD1. V was clipped by 0 bases and J by 0 bases; unmatched bases: 1. This CDR3 region has 15 residues. In germline, CDR1 is LGHNA, CDR2 YNFKEQ. For the CDR3, the DNA is TGTGCCAGCAGCCAAGACAGGGGGATGAACACTGAAGCTTTCTTT. This encodes CASSQDRGMNTEAFF.

This chain links TRBV27 with TRBJ2-1; no clear D gene. V was pared by 3 bases and J by 4 bases, with 7 bases between. Germline V gene sequence: CDR1 MNHEY, CDR2 SMNVEV (reference sequence). This CDR3 region has 13 residues. CDR3 amino acids: CASSLRPYNEQFF. CDR3 DNA sequence: TGTGCCAGCAGTTTGCGGCCATACAATGAGCAGTTCTTC.

The genes are TRBV6-6 and TRBJ2-5; 8 bases map to TRBD2. CDR1 is MNHNY and CDR2 is SVGAGI in the germline V gene (reference sequence). The trim removed 6 bases at V and 4 bases at J, leaving 7 bases unmatched. The CDR3 spans 14 residues. Written as DNA, the CDR3 is TGTGCCAGCAGGCACGGGGGGGCCCTAGAGACCCAGTACTTC. This gives the protein CASRHGGALETQYF.

The chain uses TRBV14 and TRBJ2-7; TRBD2 might be the D (5 bases). This CDR3 comprises 14 residues. V was shortened by 4 bases and J by 3 bases, with 13 bases between the two germline ends. CDR1 is SGHDN, CDR2 FVKESK, per germline. The chain's CDR3 is CASSPQVGGYEQYF. The CDR3 region has the DNA TGTGCCAGCAGCCCTCAAGTCGGAGGCTACGAGCAGTACTTC.

The rearrangement joins TRBV2 to TRBJ2-5, with 7 bases that match TRBD1. The germline CDR1 and CDR2 sequences are SNHLY and FYNNEI. CDR3 size: 14 residues. After removal of 5 bases from V and 1 base from J, the junction contained 4 bases not matched to a gene. DNA of the CDR3: TGTGCCAGCAGTTTGGGACAGTCCCAAGAGACCCAGTACTTC. Its protein is CASSLGQSQETQYF.

The table lists this clone with a few counts. V usage is TRBV4-3 and J usage is TRBJ1-6; 8 bases are shared with TRBD1. Per germline, CDR1 LGHNA and CDR2 YSLEER. The CDR3 runs 18 residues. V shed 2 bases and J 8 bases; nucleotides not matched to a gene: 14. The CDR3 bases are TGCGCCAGCAGCCAATATTTGATTCAGGACAGGGTCCATTCACCCCTCCACTTT. As protein: CASSQYLIQDRVHSPLHF.

The V call is TRBV5-6, the J call TRBJ2-7; maybe TRBD1 (5 bases). CDR1 is SGHDT, CDR2 YYEEEE, per germline. The CDR3 covers 12 residues. V was cut by 5 bases and J by 0 bases, with 6 bases left in between. The CDR3 nucleotides read TGTGCCAGCAGTGGGGCCTCCTACGAGCAGTACTTC. This sequence encodes CASSGASYEQYF.

This chain uses TRBV5-1 with TRBJ2-1; D possibly corresponds to TRBD2 (6 bases). This CDR3 has 16 amino acids. The germline V gene encodes CDR1 SGHRS and CDR2 YFSETQ. The V end lost 4 bases, the J end lost 0 bases, and 14 bases lay between the germline ends. The CDR3 loop reads CASSLVSGSSYNEQFF. The CDR3, as DNA: TGCGCCAGCAGCCTCGTTAGCGGAAGCTCCTACAATGAGCAGTTCTTC. Complete variable domain (other parts from reference TRBV5-1 and TRBJ2-1): KAGVTQTPRYLIKTRGQQVTLSCSPISGHRSVSWYQQTPGQGLQFLFEYFSETQRNKGNFPGRFSGRQFSNSRSEMNVSTLELGDSALYLCASSLVSGSSYNEQFFGPGTRLTVL.

The chain is built from TRBV5-4 and TRBJ2-1; no definite D call. Germline V CDR1 and CDR2: SGHNT, YYREEE (reference sequence). The V end lost 0 bases, the J end lost 6 bases, and 13 bases lay between the germline ends. The CDR3 has 15 amino acids. CDR3 sequence: CASSLGATTSNEQFF. CDR3 sequence (DNA): TGTGCCAGCAGCTTGGGAGCGACCACGTCCAATGAGCAGTTCTTC. The whole variable domain, remainder taken from reference TRBV5-4 and TRBJ2-1, is ETGVTQSPTHLIKTRGQQVTLRCSSQSGHNTVSWYQQALGQGPQFIFQYYREEENGRGNFPPRFSGLQFPNYSSELNVNALELDDSALYLCASSLGATTSNEQFFGPGTRLTVL.

This clone was observed a few times. The rearrangement links TRBV7-9 to TRBJ2-7; 8 bases agree with TRBD1. V gave up 3 bases and J gave up 3 bases; unmatched junction bases: 7. The CDR3 has 15 residues. The germline CDR1 and CDR2 sequences are SEHNR and FQNEAQ (reference sequence). Here the CDR3 reads CASSFPDRGLYEQYF. The CDR3 DNA reads TGTGCCAGCAGCTTCCCTGACAGGGGCCTCTACGAGCAGTACTTC.

This sequence joins TRBV27 and TRBJ1-2; D is uncertain. The CDR3 spans 14 residues. Trimming left V 2 bases short and J 0 bases short, with 7 bases between. Germline assignment: CDR1 MNHEY and CDR2 SMNVEV (reference sequence). CDR3 DNA: TGTGCCAGCAGTTTAACGAGCACTAACTATGGCTACACCTTC. It specifies CASSLTSTNYGYTF.

V is TRBV29-1 and J is TRBJ1-1; D gene ambiguous. Germline V gene data show CDR1 as SQVTM and CDR2 as ANQGSEA. Trimming removed 3 bases at V and 0 bases at J, with 11 bases between. CDR3 length equals 14 residues. CDR3 amino acids: CSVEGTRVNTEAFF. The CDR3 DNA sequence: TGCAGCGTTGAGGGAACGAGGGTGAACACTGAAGCTTTCTTT.

This chain uses TRBV6-5 with TRBJ2-3; 10 nucleotides match TRBD2. The CDR3 loop spans 16 amino acids. Germline V lookup: CDR1 MNHEY, CDR2 SVGAGI. V lost 2 bases, J lost 5 bases, and 7 bases stayed unmatched. The CDR3 here is CASSYGLAGAGDTQYF. The CDR3 nucleotides are TGTGCCAGCAGTTACGGGCTAGCGGGAGCAGGAGATACGCAGTATTTT.

J is TRBJ2-5 and V is TRBV7-6; a weak D match, TRBD1 (6 bases). CDR3 length: 14 amino acids. With 2 bases removed from V and 3 bases from J, the gap between germline ends came to 10 bases. Germline loops: CDR1 SGHVS, CDR2 FNYEAQ. The CDR3 region is CASSLRTEEETQYF. For the CDR3, the DNA is TGTGCCAGCAGCTTACGGACAGAGGAAGAGACCCAGTACTTC.

The chain carries TRBV5-4 and TRBJ2-7; TRBD1 matches at 8 bases. The CDR3 is made up of 14 amino acids. With 4 bases clipped from V and 3 bases from J, the junction kept 6 bases outside the gene matches. Per the germline V gene, CDR1 is SGHNT and CDR2 is YYREEE (reference sequence). The CDR3 bases are TGTGCCAGCAGCGCGACAGGGGCTGACTACGAGCAGTACTTC. Translated: CASSATGADYEQYF.

The chain recombines TRBV19 with TRBJ1-2, with TRBD1 matching over 8 bases. J lost 5 bases, V lost 4 bases, and 6 bases had no gene match. The germline V gene has CDR1 LNHDA and CDR2 SQIVND (reference sequence). This CDR3 has 14 amino acids. The CDR3 sequence: CASSTGTGPYGYTF. The CDR3 nucleotides read TGTGCCAGTAGTACCGGGACAGGCCCATATGGCTACACCTTC. The full variable domain, completed using reference TRBV19 and TRBJ1-2, is DGGITQSPKYLFRKEGQNVTLSCEQNLNHDAMYWYRQDPGQGLRLIYYSQIVNDFQKGDIAEGYSVSREKKESFPLTVTSAQKNPTAFYLCASSTGTGPYGYTFGSGTRLTVV.

This clone has just a few counts. The gene calls are TRBV4-3 and TRBJ2-3, with 8 bases identical to TRBD2. This CDR3 has 17 residues. Germline V gene data show CDR1 as LGHNA and CDR2 as YSLEER. V shed 3 bases and J 4 bases; nucleotides not matched to a gene: 12. CDR3 region: CASSQLGSSGGADTQYF. For the CDR3, the DNA is TGCGCCAGCAGCCAGCTAGGGTCCAGCGGGGGCGCAGATACGCAGTATTTT.